Below, 29 T cell receptor beta chains from the same sample are listed, as sequenced in a study of T cells in Graves' hyperthyroidism and ophthalmopathy. RNA transcripts served as the template for amplifying TCR beta CDR3 regions. Carried out on the TCR CDR3, a first-round RT-PCR used the HTBI primer set. TCRdb re-called the multiplex PCR reads through MiXCR, storing one row per CDR3 protein. The table includes over 650,000 distinct CDR3 sequences, approximately 16% detected once. The sequencing sample was made of blood. The receptors stem from a man younger than 30 with Graves' hyperthyroidism.

The sample holds many counts of this clonotype. One base away lies a much larger clone, so this may be a sequencing read error. The rearrangement joins TRBV11-1 to TRBJ2-7; D is uncertain. In germline, CDR1 is SGHAT, CDR2 FQDESV (reference sequence). V shed 1 base and J shed 7 bases, with 5 bases lying between them. The CDR3 loop spans 11 amino acids. Written as DNA, the CDR3 is TGTGCCAGCAGCTTAGGGGAAGAGCAGTACTTC. It yields the protein CASSLGEEQYF.

This clonotype was counted many times. The chain uses TRBV27 and TRBJ2-5, with D possibly being TRBD1 (6 bases). V lost 6 bases, J lost 7 bases, and 24 bases lay in between. Germline assignment: CDR1 MNHEY and CDR2 SMNVEV (reference sequence). The CDR3 covers 16 residues. The CDR3 reads CASSPSRAGAVGTQYF. CDR3 sequence (DNA): TGTGCCAGCAGCCCGAGCCGGGCAGGGGCGGTGGGGACCCAGTACTTC.

In this sample, this clonotype turned up many times. The genes are TRBV7-9 and TRBJ1-4; maybe TRBD1 (6 bases). This CDR3 has 14 amino acids. The V end lost 4 bases, the J end lost 8 bases, and 14 bases lay between the germline ends. CDR1 and CDR2 from the germline V gene are SEHNR and FQNEAQ (reference sequence). CDR3 nucleotide sequence: TGTGCCAGCAGCTCTGCACAGGGAGCGGAAAAACTGTTTTTT. Its protein is CASSSAQGAEKLFF.

The sample holds many counts of this clonotype. The J gene is TRBJ2-4, the V gene TRBV27, with D unclear. V lost 5 bases to trimming and J lost 3 bases, with 11 bases between them. CDR3 size: 14 residues. Germline values: CDR1 MNHEY, CDR2 SMNVEV (reference sequence). The DNA for the CDR3 is TGTGCCAGCAGTCCCTCCGTTTTCAAAAACATTCAGTACTTC. Translation gives CASSPSVFKNIQYF.

In this sample, this clonotype turned up a few times. This chain uses TRBV6-1 with TRBJ1-5, with a possible D match to TRBD1 (5 bases). Germline V lookup: CDR1 MNHNS, CDR2 SASEGT. This CDR3 is 16 amino acids long. Deletions cut 4 bases from V and 0 bases from J, with 13 bases between. CDR3 bases: TGTGCCAGCAGTGCCCGACAGTCATATAGCAATCAGCCCCAGCATTTT. This sequence encodes CASSARQSYSNQPQHF.

In its sample, this clonotype was seen a few times. This chain links TRBV4-1 with TRBJ1-2, with unresolved D. Germline lookup yields CDR1 MGHRA and CDR2 YSYEKL. Trimming took 1 base from V and 5 from J, leaving 14 bases between them. The CDR3 has 15 residues. CDR3: CASSQVEGGQYGYTF. In nucleotides, the CDR3 is TGCGCCAGCAGCCAAGTGGAGGGAGGGCAGTATGGCTACACCTTC.

J is TRBJ2-2 and V is TRBV6-1; 8 nucleotides agree with TRBD1. This CDR3 has 15 residues. Trimming took 10 bases from V and 4 from J; bases not matched to a gene: 11. CDR1 is MNHNS, CDR2 SASEGT, per germline. The CDR3 protein is CAIDDRGGATGELFF. The CDR3, as DNA: TGTGCCATCGACGACAGGGGTGGAGCCACCGGGGAGCTGTTTTTT.

This clonotype has a count of ten or more. This chain uses TRBV18 with TRBJ2-1; 10 bases fit TRBD2. V lost 5 bases to trimming and J lost 2 bases; unmatched junction nucleotides: 6. The germline CDR1 and CDR2 sequences are KGHSH and LQKENI. The length of the CDR3 is 16 residues. The CDR3: CASSGLAGVAYNEQFF. The CDR3 nucleotides read TGTGCCAGCTCAGGGCTAGCGGGAGTTGCCTACAATGAGCAGTTCTTC.

This clonotype was seen more than once but under ten times. The chain combines TRBV6-2 or TRBV6-3 with TRBJ2-7, with 8 positions matching TRBD1. The CDR3 is 15 amino acids. The V gene end was trimmed by 5 bases and the J gene end by 3 bases; junction bases not matched to a gene: 9. CDR1 is MNHEY, CDR2 SVGEGT, per germline. For the CDR3, the DNA is TGTGCCAGCAGTGACCCGGGACAGGTGGTCTACGAGCAGTACTTC. Residues: CASSDPGQVVYEQYF.

This clonotype was seen only a few times. This chain connects TRBV2 to TRBJ1-1; D is possibly TRBD1 (6 bases). The CDR3 covers 18 residues. Germline values: CDR1 SNHLY, CDR2 FYNNEI. Trimming stripped 4 bases from V and 1 base from J, with 22 bases between. The CDR3, as DNA: TGTGCCAGCAGTGGTCCGGCTGGGGGGCGACTTGGGAACACTGAAGCTTTCTTT. It yields the protein CASSGPAGGRLGNTEAFF.

The chain recombines TRBV5-5 with TRBJ2-5, with TRBD2 matching 9 bases. The CDR3 is made up of 17 amino acids. V lost 4 bases to trimming and J lost 4 bases; unmatched junction nucleotides: 14. Germline V gene sequence: CDR1 SGHKS, CDR2 YYEKEE (reference sequence). The CDR3 here is CASSLRALAGVRETQYF. The CDR3 DNA sequence: TGTGCCAGCAGCCTGAGGGCCTTAGCGGGAGTGAGAGAGACCCAGTACTTC.

Comments on this clonotype: A read error may be the cause here, since a much bigger clone is one base away. This CDR3 fails to terminate in the conserved phenylalanine or tryptophan, so it likely reflects a read error. V and J are TRBV6-2 or TRBV6-3 and TRBJ1-1, with a tentative D call TRBD1 (5 bases). With 7 bases removed from V and 1 base from J, the gap between germline ends came to 10 bases. CDR1 is MNHEY and CDR2 is SVGEGT in the germline V gene. The length of the CDR3 is 13 residues. CDR3 residues: CASMERGNTEAFL. CDR3 bases: TGTGCCAGCATGGAAAGGGGGAACACTGAAGCTTTCCTT.

This clonotype has a single count. The gene calls are TRBV5-5 and TRBJ2-2, with D perhaps matching TRBD1 (6 bases). This CDR3 spans 15 amino acids. Trimming removed 2 bases from V and 2 bases from J, with 10 bases in between. Germline V gene sequence: CDR1 SGHKS, CDR2 YYEKEE (reference sequence). In DNA, the CDR3 is TGTGCCAGCAGCTTTGGACAGAGCAACACCGGGGAGCTGTTTTTT. Encoded protein: CASSFGQSNTGELFF.

This clonotype showed up just a few times. The J gene is TRBJ1-1, the V gene TRBV6-4, with D hard to call. The V gene lost 2 bases and the J gene lost 2 bases, with 6 bases spanning the gap. This CDR3 has 13 amino acids. The germline V gene encodes CDR1 MRHNA and CDR2 SNTAGT. The CDR3 nucleotides are TGTGCCAGCAGTGACGAGGCTAACACTGAAGCTTTCTTT. Amino acid sequence: CASSDEANTEAFF.

There are a few counts of this clonotype. The rearrangement joins TRBV27 to TRBJ2-7; 8 bases fit TRBD1. The CDR3 length is 15 residues. Germline CDR1 reads MNHEY; CDR2 reads SMNVEV (reference sequence). The trim removed 1 base at V and 3 bases at J, leaving 5 bases unmatched. The CDR3 spells CASSLWSTGDYEQYF. CDR3 DNA: TGTGCCAGCAGTTTATGGTCGACAGGGGACTACGAGCAGTACTTC.

This clonotype has ten or more counts. The chain links TRBV19 to TRBJ2-3, with D possibly being TRBD1 or TRBD2 (5 bases each). Germline V lookup: CDR1 LNHDA, CDR2 SQIVND (reference sequence). The V end lost 5 bases, the J end lost 6 bases, and 24 bases lay between the germline ends. The CDR3 is 17 residues long. CDR3 DNA sequence: TGTGCCAGTAGTCACGCCGCTACCCAGAGACGGGGCGATACGCAGTATTTT. Encoded protein: CASSHAATQRRGDTQYF.

This chain's CDR3 is CASSPGERPNYGYTF. CDR3 sequence (DNA): TGTGCCAGTAGTCCCGGGGAGCGCCCAAACTATGGCTACACCTTC. The genes are TRBV19 and TRBJ1-2; D remains ambiguous. CDR3 length: 15 amino acids. Germline V gives CDR1 LNHDA, CDR2 SQIVND (reference sequence). The V and J ends lost 5 bases and 2 bases respectively, with 15 bases between them. The full variable domain, in which reference TRBV19 and TRBJ1-2 provide the parts outside the CDR3, is DGGITQSPKYLFRKEGQNVTLSCEQNLNHDAMYWYRQDPGQGLRLIYYSQIVNDFQKGDIAEGYSVSREKKESFPLTVTSAQKNPTAFYLCASSPGERPNYGYTFGSGTRLTVV.

This clonotype has a count of ten or more. This chain connects TRBV27 to TRBJ2-3; D ambiguous. V shed 10 bases and J shed 2 bases, with 10 bases lying between them. This CDR3 spans 12 amino acids. Germline CDR1 reads MNHEY; CDR2 reads SMNVEV (reference sequence). CDR3 nucleotide sequence: TGTGCCACTTCGGGTTTCACAGATACGCAGTATTTT. It specifies CATSGFTDTQYF.

This clonotype appeared a few times. The chain joins TRBV20-1 to TRBJ1-2; D is unclear. The CDR3 totals 14 residues. Germline V gives CDR1 DFQATT, CDR2 SNEGSKA (reference sequence). The V end lost 7 bases, the J end lost 4 bases, and 19 bases lay between the germline ends. The CDR3 region is CSGGQNNNRYGYTF. CDR3 nucleotide sequence: TGCAGTGGTGGCCAGAACAATAACCGCTATGGCTACACCTTC.

This chain uses TRBV6-2 or TRBV6-3 with TRBJ2-7, with D maybe TRBD2 (5 bases). V gave up 7 bases and J gave up 2 bases, with 12 bases separating them. CDR1 and CDR2 (germline): MNHEY, SVGEGT. There are 13 residues in the CDR3. The CDR3 region is CASISREPYEQYF. DNA for the CDR3: TGTGCCAGCATCAGCCGGGAACCCTACGAGCAGTACTTC.

This clonotype was observed at least ten times. The gene calls are TRBV27 and TRBJ2-7; no clear D gene. This CDR3 has 15 residues. V gave up 0 bases and J gave up 4 bases, with 13 bases separating them. Germline-derived CDR1 and CDR2 are MNHEY and SMNVEV (reference sequence). As DNA, the CDR3 is TGTGCCAGCAGTTTATCCTTGAATTGGGTATACGAGCAGTACTTC. Its translation: CASSLSLNWVYEQYF.

This clonotype showed up many times. The rearrangement uses TRBV6-5 and TRBJ2-7, with 7 bases identical to TRBD1. J was trimmed by 4 bases and V by 0 bases; bases with no gene match: 6. The CDR3 consists of 15 residues. Germline V gene sequence: CDR1 MNHEY, CDR2 SVGAGI. The CDR3 DNA reads TGTGCCAGCAGTTACTCACAGGGGTCCCCGTACGAGCAGTACTTC. This codes for CASSYSQGSPYEQYF.

This clonotype was counted a few times. The rearrangement links TRBV10-2 to TRBJ2-1; possibly TRBD1 or TRBD2 for D (5 bases each). This CDR3 region has 19 residues. V lost 3 bases, J lost 3 bases, and 24 bases lay in between. Per the germline V gene, CDR1 is WSHSY and CDR2 is SAAADI. CDR3 sequence: CASSDAFTRDGQNYNEQFF. The CDR3 bases are TGCGCCAGCAGTGATGCCTTCACCCGGGACGGTCAAAACTACAATGAGCAGTTCTTC.

This clonotype was detected a few times. This chain joins TRBV7-2 and TRBJ2-1; 10 bases match TRBD2. The CDR3 spans 18 residues. Germline-derived CDR1 and CDR2 are SGHTA and FQGNSA. V shed 3 bases, J shed 8 bases, and the junction held 16 bases outside the gene matches. The CDR3 sequence: CASSFSPSLGLAWDEQFF. The CDR3 DNA follows: TGTGCCAGCAGCTTCTCCCCCTCGCTGGGACTAGCGTGGGATGAGCAGTTCTTC. The whole variable domain, filled in from reference TRBV7-2 and TRBJ2-1, reads GAGVSQSPSNKVTEKGKDVELRCDPISGHTALYWYRQSLGQGLEFLIYFQGNSAPDKSGLPSDRFSAERTGGSVSTLTIQRTQQEDSAVYLCASSFSPSLGLAWDEQFFGPGTRLTVL.

The rearrangement uses TRBV20-1 and TRBJ2-7; tentatively, D is TRBD1 or TRBD2 (5 bases each). Germline CDR1 is DFQATT and CDR2 is SNEGSKA (reference sequence). V lost 6 bases and J 2 bases, leaving 38 bases between the germline ends. CDR3 size: 21 residues. The CDR3 loop reads CSAEGARRAGGIGVDTYEQYF. The CDR3 DNA follows: TGCAGTGCCGAAGGAGCGCGGCGGGCTGGGGGAATAGGAGTTGACACCTACGAGCAGTACTTC.

This clonotype was counted ten times or more. The chain has TRBV12-3 or TRBV12-4 and TRBJ2-3; D uncertain. V lost 5 bases, J lost 6 bases, and 9 bases lay in between. The CDR3 is 12 amino acids. CDR3 sequence reads: CASSRRTDTQYF. CDR3 DNA sequence: TGTGCCAGCAGTCGCAGGACGGATACGCAGTATTTT.

The rearrangement joins TRBV4-2 to TRBJ2-7; 8 bases are shared with TRBD2. The CDR3 has 14 residues. The germline V gene encodes CDR1 LGHNA and CDR2 YNFKEQ. The ends lost 2 bases at V and 2 bases at J; junction bases unmatched: 2. This CDR3 reads CASSQSTSAYEQYF. In DNA, the CDR3 is TGTGCCAGCAGCCAATCGACTAGCGCCTACGAGCAGTACTTC.

This clonotype was counted between two and nine times. The chain links TRBV3-1 to TRBJ1-3; D not resolved. Germline CDR1 and CDR2: LGHDT and YNNKEL (reference sequence). The CDR3 totals 13 residues. Trimming cost V 1 base and J 4 bases, with 5 bases left between them. For the CDR3, the DNA is TGTGCCAGCAGCCAAGCCCCCGGAAACACCATATATTTT. Translating gives CASSQAPGNTIYF.

The rearrangement uses TRBV27 and TRBJ2-3, with a possible D match to TRBD2 (7 bases). Germline loops: CDR1 MNHEY, CDR2 SMNVEV (reference sequence). V dropped 6 bases and J dropped 14 bases, with 24 bases sitting between them. This CDR3 comprises 14 residues. CDR3 in amino acids: CASSLGEGTRGWYF. The CDR3 DNA reads TGTGCCAGCAGCCTAGGGGAGGGGACAAGGGGATGGTATTTT.